The rows below give T cell receptor beta chains drawn from one sample of a study of T cell responses to AZD1222 COVID-19 vaccine. Method: immunoSEQ multiplex PCR; TCRdb's copy keeps in-frame clones and lacks some. In the table there are more than 95,000 clones, 85% to 90% of which are singletons. The sequenced sample was peripheral blood, obtained 28 days after the second AZD1222 dose. The receptor source for this set is an adult who received the AZD1222 COVID-19 vaccine. The CDR3 runs from the conserved cysteine through the conserved F or W. D genes are given only for firm matches. The size entry is marked missing in some rows and otherwise reads once, few, many or a size class.

size: .
D: TRBD1
V: TRBV19
J: TRBJ2-7
CDR3: CASSILTGGTPYEQYF
DNA: TGTGCCAGTAGTATCCTCACAGGGGGAACACCCTACGAGCAGTACTTC

size: .
D: .
V: TRBV19
J: TRBJ2-7
CDR3: CASSSPAEQYF
DNA: TGTGCCAGTAGTAGTCCAGCCGAGCAGTACTTC

size: .
D: .
V: TRBV21-1
J: TRBJ2-7
CDR3: CASSDRDRSYEQYF
DNA: TGTGCCAGCAGCGACCGGGACAGGAGCTACGAGCAGTACTTC

size: .
D: .
V: TRBV18
J: TRBJ1-4
CDR3: CASSQPGHPNEKLFF
DNA: TGTGCCAGCTCACAGCCGGGACACCCCAATGAAAAACTGTTTTTT

size: .
D: .
V: TRBV6-5
J: TRBJ1-3
CDR3: CASTAGGPGNTIYF
DNA: TGTGCCAGCACCGCGGGGGGCCCTGGAAACACCATATATTTT

size: .
D: .
V: TRBV9
J: TRBJ2-3
CDR3: CASSDRATDTQYF
DNA: TGTGCCAGCAGCGACAGGGCTACAGATACGCAGTATTTT

size: .
D: .
V: TRBV19
J: TRBJ2-2
CDR3: CASSAMRGGELFF
DNA: TGTGCCAGTAGTGCGATGAGGGGCGGGGAGCTGTTTTTT

size: .
D: .
V: TRBV6-6
J: TRBJ1-3
CDR3: CASSYSNNGNTIYF
DNA: TGTGCCAGCAGTTACTCTAACAATGGAAACACCATATATTTT

size: .
D: TRBD2
V: TRBV19
J: TRBJ2-7
CDR3: CATRLAGGNEQYF
DNA: TGTGCCACCCGACTAGCGGGAGGGAACGAGCAGTACTTC

size: .
D: TRBD1
V: TRBV6-6
J: TRBJ2-1
CDR3: CASIDTGQGTYNEQFF
DNA: TGTGCCAGCATAGACACAGGACAGGGAACCTACAATGAGCAGTTCTTC

size: .
D: .
V: TRBV5-1
J: TRBJ1-6
CDR3: CASSLGQPNSPLHF
DNA: TGCGCCAGCAGCTTAGGACAGCCTAATTCACCCCTCCACTTT

size: .
D: .
V: TRBV5-1
J: TRBJ2-7
CDR3: CASTLQDSYEQYF
DNA: TGCGCCAGCACCCTGCAGGACTCCTACGAGCAGTACTTC

size: .
D: .
V: TRBV7-8
J: TRBJ1-3
CDR3: CASSSRSSGNTIYF
DNA: TGTGCCAGCAGCTCCAGGAGCTCTGGAAACACCATATATTTT

size: .
D: .
V: TRBV21-1
J: TRBJ1-5
CDR3: CASSKALRQVVSENQPQHF
DNA: TGTGCCAGCAGCAAAGCGCTCCGACAAGTGGTGTCGGAAAATCAGCCCCAGCATTTT

size: medium-sized
D: TRBD2
V: TRBV5-1
J: TRBJ2-2
CDR3: CASSLTSGVTGELFF
DNA: TGCGCCAGCAGCTTGACTAGCGGAGTCACCGGGGAGCTGTTTTTT

size: few
D: .
V: TRBV28
J: TRBJ2-7
CDR3: CASRDGGALAEQYF
DNA: TGTGCCAGCAGAGATGGCGGGGCCCTGGCCGAGCAGTACTTC

size: .
D: TRBD1
V: TRBV24-1
J: TRBJ2-7
CDR3: CATRAPGQGGEQYF
DNA: TGTGCCACCAGAGCCCCGGGACAGGGAGGCGAGCAGTACTTC

size: .
D: TRBD2
V: TRBV19
J: TRBJ2-3
CDR3: CASSYRAGVDTQYF
DNA: TGTGCCAGTAGTTACCGAGCGGGAGTAGATACGCAGTATTTT

size: .
D: .
V: TRBV15
J: TRBJ1-2
CDR3: CATSRVGSNYGYTF
DNA: TGTGCCACCAGCAGAGTAGGATCTAACTATGGCTACACCTTC

size: .
D: .
V: TRBV28
J: TRBJ2-4
CDR3: CASSLILLSNIQYF
DNA: TGTGCCAGCAGTTTAATTCTACTCAGTAACATTCAGTACTTC

size: .
D: TRBD2
V: TRBV11-2
J: TRBJ2-7
CDR3: CASSFVGLGGSGEQYF
DNA: TGTGCCAGCAGCTTTGTCGGGCTGGGAGGGAGTGGCGAGCAGTACTTC

size: .
D: .
V: TRBV6-2/TRBV6-3
J: TRBJ2-2
CDR3: CASSYTFQGGGELFF
DNA: TGTGCCAGCAGTTACACTTTTCAGGGTGGCGGGGAGCTGTTTTTT

size: .
D: TRBD2
V: TRBV29-1
J: TRBJ2-7
CDR3: CSVALGGSYEQYF
DNA: TGCAGCGTTGCGTTGGGGGGGTCCTACGAGCAGTACTTC

size: .
D: .
V: TRBV7-8
J: TRBJ1-5
CDR3: CASSLESGMAHSNQPQHF
DNA: TGTGCCAGCAGCTTAGAATCGGGGATGGCTCATAGCAATCAGCCCCAGCATTTT

size: .
D: .
V: TRBV5-4
J: TRBJ1-1
CDR3: CASSPFSRTEAFF
DNA: TGTGCCAGCAGCCCCTTTAGTAGGACTGAAGCTTTCTTT

size: .
D: TRBD2
V: TRBV6-5
J: TRBJ2-1
CDR3: CASFTAGARNEQFF
DNA: TGTGCCAGCTTTACGGCGGGAGCTAGGAATGAGCAGTTCTTC

size: few
D: TRBD1
V: TRBV18
J: TRBJ2-1
CDR3: CASSPGTGNEQFF
DNA: TGTGCCAGCTCACCCGGGACAGGGAATGAGCAGTTCTTC

size: .
D: TRBD2
V: TRBV11-2
J: TRBJ2-4
CDR3: CASSPRLAGGLGAKNIQYF
DNA: TGTGCCAGCAGCCCCCGACTAGCGGGAGGGCTGGGAGCCAAAAACATTCAGTACTTC

size: .
D: .
V: TRBV5-6
J: TRBJ2-7
CDR3: CASSLTYAAEEQYF
DNA: TGTGCCAGCAGCTTGACGTACGCGGCTGAGGAGCAGTACTTC

size: .
D: .
V: TRBV29-1
J: TRBJ2-7
CDR3: CSVEGLAGSYEQYF
DNA: TGCAGCGTTGAAGGGCTGGCAGGGTCCTACGAGCAGTACTTC

size: .
D: .
V: TRBV28
J: TRBJ2-7
CDR3: CASMKGTYEQYF
DNA: TGTGCCAGCATGAAGGGAACCTACGAGCAGTACTTC

size: .
D: TRBD2
V: TRBV7-9
J: TRBJ2-1
CDR3: CASSQAGEGYNEQFF
DNA: TGTGCCAGCAGCCAAGCGGGAGAAGGGTACAATGAGCAGTTCTTC

size: many
D: TRBD1
V: TRBV28
J: TRBJ2-7
CDR3: CASSTGTGVYEQYF
DNA: TGTGCCAGCAGTACGGGGACAGGGGTCTACGAGCAGTACTTC

size: .
D: .
V: TRBV28
J: TRBJ2-1
CDR3: CASSYGTINNEQFF
DNA: TGTGCCAGCAGTTACGGGACGATTAACAATGAGCAGTTCTTC

size: .
D: .
V: TRBV5-4
J: TRBJ1-1
CDR3: CASSSRDNEAFF
DNA: TGTGCCAGCAGCTCCCGGGACAACGAAGCTTTCTTT

size: .
D: .
V: TRBV11-2
J: TRBJ2-7
CDR3: CASSPGPGPWDEQYF
DNA: TGTGCCAGCAGCCCGGGACCGGGGCCCTGGGACGAGCAGTACTTC

size: .
D: .
V: TRBV6-6
J: TRBJ1-1
CDR3: CASSRQVNTEAFF
DNA: TGTGCCAGCAGCCGACAGGTGAACACTGAAGCTTTCTTT

size: .
D: TRBD2
V: TRBV19
J: TRBJ2-7
CDR3: CASTNSGSSGISDEQYF
DNA: TGTGCCAGTACCAATTCGGGTTCTAGCGGGATTTCCGACGAGCAGTACTTC

size: .
D: TRBD1
V: TRBV2
J: TRBJ2-5
CDR3: CASSPDRNQQETQYF
DNA: TGTGCCAGCAGTCCGGACAGGAATCAACAAGAGACCCAGTACTTC

size: few
D: .
V: TRBV5-6
J: TRBJ1-2
CDR3: CASSLDGEYYTNYGYTF
DNA: TGTGCCAGCAGCTTGGATGGCGAATACTACACTAACTATGGCTACACCTTC

size: few
D: TRBD1
V: TRBV5-1
J: TRBJ1-2
CDR3: CASSDNPRTGYGYTF
DNA: TGCGCCAGCAGCGATAATCCCCGGACAGGCTATGGCTACACCTTC